This T cell receptor (beta chain) was documented in a study of cytomegalovirus exposure and HLA in healthy donors. A multiplex PCR was run with 60 Vbeta primers and 13 Jbeta primers. The data were produced by immunoSEQ multiplex PCR, yet TCRdb's version contains in-frame clones alone and is incomplete. The table lists 130,000 or so clones, roughly 88% of them singletons. The study's findings and limits: Immune exposure was documented only through CMV serostatus. It was about 150 TCR beta chains that were listed as cytomegalovirus-associated. A previous analysis found most TCR beta V segments productive roughly 87% or roughly 30% of the time. Near-uniform donor sequencing depth was presumed by presence/absence analyses.

V was cut by 4 bases and J by 0 bases, with 6 bases left in between. The CDR3 sequence is 14 residues long. The germline CDR1 and CDR2 sequences are MGHRA and YSYEKL. About this clone: Its target is unknown.

The source of this sequence is a woman under 30 in good health and CMV-seropositive. The material sequenced was PBMCs. V and J are TRBV4-1 and TRBJ1-4; no reliable D call. CDR3 loop: CASSLTATNEKLFF. CDR3 coding DNA: TGCGCCAGCAGCCTAACAGCAACTAATGAAAAACTGTTTTTT.